This is a list of T cell receptor beta chains from one sample in a study of shared clonotypes between healthy human individuals. TCRdb keeps only in-frame clones here, not all; method: immunoSEQ multiplex PCR. The sample records around 1.1 million clones, roughly 80% being singletons. Material for sequencing was memory CD4+ T cells from PBMCs. These receptors originate from a man between 18 and 35 years old in good health. Some clones in this sample may be carry-over from other donors' samples. Each CDR3 is given with its conserved first and last residue. A D gene is named only where the DNA matches it firmly. Size is stated for part of the rows, as once, few or many counts, or as a class when the clone is expanded.

D gene,V gene,clone size,J gene,CDR3 protein,CDR3 DNA
TRBD1,TRBV6-1,NA,TRBJ2-7,CASSEADRTGYVYEQYF,TGTGCCAGCAGTGAAGCGGACAGGACAGGGTATGTTTACGAGCAGTACTTC
NA,TRBV6-5,NA,TRBJ1-1,CASSYVKNTEAFF,TGTGCCAGCAGTTACGTCAAGAACACTGAAGCTTTCTTT
TRBD1,TRBV11-3,few,TRBJ2-2,CASSLTGANGELFF,TGTGCCAGCAGCTTAACAGGGGCTAACGGGGAGCTGTTTTTT
NA,TRBV19,once,TRBJ2-2,CASIGRSNTGELFF,TGTGCCAGTATAGGACGTTCGAACACCGGGGAGCTGTTTTTT
NA,TRBV28,NA,TRBJ1-4,CASSFPGTSNEKLFF,TGTGCCAGCAGTTTCCCCGGGACATCCAATGAAAAACTGTTTTTT
NA,TRBV15,NA,TRBJ1-4,CATSRAGYMGEKLFF,TGTGCCACCAGCAGAGCTGGGTATATGGGTGAAAAACTGTTTTTT
NA,TRBV7-3,NA,TRBJ2-1,CASSLEGALSSYNEQFF,TGTGCCAGCAGCTTGGAAGGGGCCCTGAGCTCCTACAATGAGCAGTTCTTC
NA,TRBV7-9,NA,TRBJ2-2,CASSLDGRNTGELFF,TGTGCCAGCAGCTTAGATGGGCGGAACACCGGGGAGCTGTTTTTT
NA,TRBV27,NA,TRBJ1-2,CASGWTANYGYTF,TGTGCCAGCGGGTGGACAGCGAACTATGGCTACACCTTC
NA,TRBV7-2,NA,TRBJ2-5,CASSLNFWARIETQYF,TGTGCCAGCAGCTTAAATTTTTGGGCCCGGATAGAGACCCAGTACTTC
TRBD1,TRBV5-1,few,TRBJ1-5,CASSSVGQQRNQPQHF,TGCGCCAGCAGCTCCGTGGGACAGCAACGCAATCAGCCCCAGCATTTT
NA,TRBV19,NA,TRBJ2-3,CASSPGRSGTDTQYF,TGTGCCAGTAGTCCTGGGCGGTCCGGCACAGATACGCAGTATTTT
TRBD1,TRBV15,NA,TRBJ1-5,CATSRASRGLDQPQHF,TGTGCCACCAGCAGAGCGAGCAGGGGGCTTGATCAGCCCCAGCATTTT
NA,TRBV2,NA,TRBJ1-3,CASSVPGHYSGNTIYF,TGTGCCAGCAGTGTCCCGGGACACTACTCTGGAAACACCATATATTTT
NA,TRBV2,NA,TRBJ1-1,CASTAGRTGTEAFF,TGTGCCAGCACGGCTGGGCGTACTGGAACTGAAGCTTTCTTT
TRBD1,TRBV28,NA,TRBJ2-3,CASSSIDRGTDTQYF,TGTGCCAGCAGTTCGATAGACAGGGGCACAGATACGCAGTATTTT
NA,TRBV10-3,few,TRBJ2-7,CAISESGGTYEQYF,TGTGCCATCAGTGAGTCCGGCGGGACGTACGAGCAGTACTTC
NA,TRBV29-1,NA,TRBJ1-1,CSVQPDTYTEAFF,TGCAGCGTACAGCCGGACACCTACACTGAAGCTTTCTTT
NA,TRBV28,NA,TRBJ1-2,CASSLGQGNGYTF,TGTGCCAGCAGTTTAGGGCAGGGCAATGGCTACACCTTC
TRBD1,TRBV7-3,NA,TRBJ2-7,CASSPSGQPVEQYF,TGTGCCAGCAGCCCCTCGGGACAGCCCGTTGAGCAGTACTTC
NA,TRBV7-3,NA,TRBJ2-2,CASSLLSNTGELFF,TGTGCCAGCAGCTTATTGAGTAACACCGGGGAGCTGTTTTTT
NA,TRBV10-3,NA,TRBJ1-1,CAISAKSGHLNTEAFF,TGTGCCATCAGCGCAAAAAGCGGACACCTGAACACTGAAGCTTTCTTT
NA,TRBV11-2,NA,TRBJ2-2,CASSFVGFTGELFF,TGTGCCAGCAGCTTCGTCGGTTTTACCGGGGAGCTGTTTTTT
NA,TRBV6-5,NA,TRBJ2-7,CASSYLTTVTYEQYF,TGTGCCAGCAGTTACCTTACGACAGTCACCTACGAGCAGTACTTC
NA,TRBV9,NA,TRBJ1-4,CASSVGGRGDEKLFF,TGTGCCAGCAGCGTAGGGGGCAGGGGCGATGAAAAACTGTTTTTT
TRBD1,TRBV11-2,once,TRBJ2-1,CASSLFQGAIPNEQFF,TGTGCCAGCAGCTTGTTCCAGGGGGCGATCCCCAATGAGCAGTTCTTC
TRBD1,TRBV5-1,NA,TRBJ2-7,CASRDGTGYEQYF,TGCGCCAGCAGAGACGGGACAGGCTACGAGCAGTACTTC
TRBD2,TRBV5-1,NA,TRBJ2-1,CASSGRAGAYNEQFF,TGCGCCAGCAGCGGCCGAGCGGGGGCCTACAATGAGCAGTTCTTC
TRBD2,TRBV5-1,NA,TRBJ2-7,CASSRTSGRAYEQYF,TGCGCCAGCAGCCGAACTAGCGGGAGGGCCTACGAGCAGTACTTC